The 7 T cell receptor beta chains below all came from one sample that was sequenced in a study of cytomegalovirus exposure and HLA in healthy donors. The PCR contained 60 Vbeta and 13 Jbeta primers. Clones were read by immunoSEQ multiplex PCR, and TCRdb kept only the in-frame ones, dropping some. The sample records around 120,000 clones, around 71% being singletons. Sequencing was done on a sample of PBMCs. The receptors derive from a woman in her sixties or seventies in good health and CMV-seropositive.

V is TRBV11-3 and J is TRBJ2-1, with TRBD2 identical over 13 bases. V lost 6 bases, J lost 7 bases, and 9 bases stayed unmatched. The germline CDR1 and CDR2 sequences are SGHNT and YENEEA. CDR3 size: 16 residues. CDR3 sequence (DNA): TGTGCCAGCAGTTCGACCGGGACTAGCGGGGTTAATGAGCAGTTCTTC. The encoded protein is CASSSTGTSGVNEQFF.

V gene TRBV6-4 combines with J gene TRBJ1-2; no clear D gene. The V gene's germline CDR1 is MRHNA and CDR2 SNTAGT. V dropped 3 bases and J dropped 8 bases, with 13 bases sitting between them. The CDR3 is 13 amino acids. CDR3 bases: TGTGCCAGCAGTGAAGAGGTGTTTGCGGGCTACACCTTC. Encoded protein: CASSEEVFAGYTF.

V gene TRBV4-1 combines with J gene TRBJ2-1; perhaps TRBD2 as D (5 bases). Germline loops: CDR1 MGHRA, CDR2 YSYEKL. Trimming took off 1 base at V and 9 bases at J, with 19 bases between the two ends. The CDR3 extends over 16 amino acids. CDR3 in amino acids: CASSQGELTVGGEQFF. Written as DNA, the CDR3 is TGCGCCAGCAGCCAAGGAGAATTGACGGTCGGAGGTGAGCAGTTCTTC.

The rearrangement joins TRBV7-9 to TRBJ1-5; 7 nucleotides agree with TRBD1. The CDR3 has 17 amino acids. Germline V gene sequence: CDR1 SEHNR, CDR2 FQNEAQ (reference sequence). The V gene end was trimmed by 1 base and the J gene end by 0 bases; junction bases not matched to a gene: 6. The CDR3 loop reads CASSLGGGGDSNQPQHF. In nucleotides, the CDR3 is TGTGCCAGCAGCTTAGGAGGGGGCGGAGATAGCAATCAGCCCCAGCATTTT.

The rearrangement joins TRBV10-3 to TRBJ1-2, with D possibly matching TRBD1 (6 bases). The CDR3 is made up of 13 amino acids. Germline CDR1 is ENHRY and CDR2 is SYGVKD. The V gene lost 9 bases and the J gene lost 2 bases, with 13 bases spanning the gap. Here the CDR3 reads CAIQQGRNYGYTF. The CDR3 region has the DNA TGTGCCATTCAACAGGGAAGGAACTATGGCTACACCTTC.

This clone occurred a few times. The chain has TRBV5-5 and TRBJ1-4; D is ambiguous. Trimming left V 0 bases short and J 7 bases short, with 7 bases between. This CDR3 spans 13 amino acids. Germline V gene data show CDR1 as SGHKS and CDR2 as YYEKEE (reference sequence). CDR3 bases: TGTGCCAGCAGCTTGGTGGCAGGTGAAAAACTGTTTTTT. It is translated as CASSLVAGEKLFF. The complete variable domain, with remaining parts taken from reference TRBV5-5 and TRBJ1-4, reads DAGVTQSPTHLIKTRGQQVTLRCSPISGHKSVSWYQQVLGQGPQFIFQYYEKEERGRGNFPDRFSARQFPNYSSELNVNALLLGDSALYLCASSLVAGEKLFFGSGTQLSVL.

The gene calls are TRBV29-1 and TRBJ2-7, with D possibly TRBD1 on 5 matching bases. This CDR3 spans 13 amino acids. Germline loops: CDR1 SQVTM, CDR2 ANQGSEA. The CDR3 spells CVMSQGRSYEQYF. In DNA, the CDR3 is TGCGTCATGAGCCAGGGAAGATCCTACGAGCAGTACTTC.